The clone carrying this TCR beta chain was detected once. From blood CD8+ and CD4+ T cells, TCR beta sequences were generated. Germline CDR1 and CDR2: PRHDT and FYEKMQ (reference sequence). Trimming shortened V by 0 bases and J by 4 bases, and 12 bases separated the two germline ends. The CDR3 spans 16 residues. RNA was extracted with the RNeasy kit, and a quantity of about 0.45 to 1 ug was reverse transcribed using random hexamers. TCRdb fed the immunoSEQ multiplex PCR reads into MiXCR, producing one record per CDR3 protein. The data show 200,000 to 250,000 distinct CDR3 sequences, around 90% seen once. This sample was included in a study of CD8 T cells in Susac syndrome.

Sequencing was done on a sample of CD8+ T cells from PBMCs. The TCR originated in a human donor with multiple sclerosis. The chain has TRBV13 and TRBJ2-2; a possible D gene is TRBD1 (7 bases). The CDR3 is CASSLGTGTFTGELFF. CDR3 bases: TGTGCCAGCAGCTTAGGGACAGGGACTTTCACCGGGGAGCTGTTTTTT.